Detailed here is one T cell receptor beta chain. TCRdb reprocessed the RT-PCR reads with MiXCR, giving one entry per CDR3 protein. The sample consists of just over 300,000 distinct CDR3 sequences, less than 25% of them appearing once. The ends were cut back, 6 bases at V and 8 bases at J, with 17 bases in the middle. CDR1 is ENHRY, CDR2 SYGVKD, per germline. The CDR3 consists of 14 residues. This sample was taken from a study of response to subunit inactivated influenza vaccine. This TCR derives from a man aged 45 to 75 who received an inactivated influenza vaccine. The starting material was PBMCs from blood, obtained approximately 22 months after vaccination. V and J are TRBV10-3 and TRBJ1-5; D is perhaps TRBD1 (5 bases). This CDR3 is CAISHSGSREPQHF. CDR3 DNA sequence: TGTGCCATCAGCCACTCAGGGTCCCGAGAGCCCCAGCATTTT.